Presented here are 24 T cell receptor beta chains from one specimen sequenced in a study of cytomegalovirus exposure and HLA in healthy donors. PCR primers comprised 60 Vbeta and 13 Jbeta primers. Clones were sequenced by immunoSEQ multiplex PCR, and TCRdb holds only the in-frame ones, with some missing. Altogether roughly 67,000 clones are present, around three quarters being singletons, with the ten largest covering approximately 7.8%. Input material: PBMCs. The receptors derive from a man between 60 and 75 years old in good health and CMV-seropositive.

The CDR3, as DNA: TGCGCCAGCAGTGACCAGGGGAAAGGAAACACCATATATTTT. Protein sequence: CASSDQGKGNTIYF. The V and J genes are TRBV10-2 and TRBJ1-3, with a tentative D call TRBD1 (6 bases). Germline values: CDR1 WSHSY, CDR2 SAAADI. V was shortened by 3 bases and J by 4 bases, with 10 bases between the two germline ends. The CDR3 has 14 amino acids.

The chain links TRBV5-1 to TRBJ2-1; maybe TRBD1 (6 bases). This CDR3 has 21 residues. Germline CDR1 and CDR2: SGHRS and YFSETQ. With 4 bases removed from V and 0 bases from J, the gap between germline ends came to 29 bases. The CDR3 sequence: CASSVPGPGALSTSSYNEQFF. The CDR3 DNA reads as TGCGCCAGCAGCGTTCCGGGACCAGGGGCGCTTTCGACGAGCTCCTACAATGAGCAGTTCTTC.

The chain couples TRBV14 to TRBJ2-2, with TRBD1 as a possible D gene (6 bases). Germline CDR1 SGHDN, CDR2 FVKESK. V lost 2 bases to trimming and J lost 5 bases, with 9 bases between them. The CDR3 runs to 14 residues. The CDR3 loop is CASSQYRETGELFF. CDR3 DNA sequence: TGTGCCAGCAGCCAATACAGGGAAACCGGGGAGCTGTTTTTT.

The V and J genes are TRBV29-1 and TRBJ1-1; 8 bases match TRBD1. The CDR3 consists of 14 residues. Germline V gene lookup returns CDR1 SQVTM and CDR2 ANQGSEA. V trimming: 6 bases; J trimming: 1 base; junction bases outside the gene matches: 7. In nucleotides, the CDR3 is TGCAGCGTGGACAGGGAGACTCCGAACACTGAAGCTTTCTTT. Translating gives CSVDRETPNTEAFF.

The chain links TRBV2 to TRBJ1-1, with 7 bases fitting TRBD1. With 8 bases clipped from V and 11 bases from J, the junction kept 8 bases outside the gene matches. Germline values: CDR1 SNHLY, CDR2 FYNNEI. This CDR3 contains 11 residues. CDR3 DNA: TGTGCCAGCGGGGACAGAACATGGGCTTTCTTT. It translates to CASGDRTWAFF.

This clone was found a few times. The chain joins TRBV6-5 to TRBJ2-3, with TRBD2 matching 7 bases. V was pared by 6 bases and J by 1 base, with 1 base of the junction left unmatched. Germline V CDR1 and CDR2: MNHEY, SVGAGI. This CDR3 has 13 residues. CDR3 nucleotide sequence: TGTGCCAGCAGGGCGGGGGGCACAGATACGCAGTATTTT. Translating it yields CASRAGGTDTQYF.

This chain links TRBV10-3 with TRBJ2-7; 9 nucleotides line up with TRBD1. The V gene end was trimmed by 8 bases and the J gene end by 3 bases; junction bases not matched to a gene: 5. This CDR3 is 13 amino acids long. The germline gives CDR1 ENHRY, CDR2 SYGVKD. CDR3 DNA sequence: TGTGCCATCGGCGGGACAGGGATCTACGAGCAGTACTTC. Its translation is CAIGGTGIYEQYF.

This chain joins TRBV5-1 and TRBJ1-2; 7 nucleotides match TRBD1. In germline, CDR1 is SGHRS, CDR2 YFSETQ. CDR3 length: 12 amino acids. J lost 10 bases, V lost 4 bases, and 7 bases had no gene match. CDR3 amino acids: CASSLQGEVYTF. CDR3 coding DNA: TGCGCCAGCAGCCTTCAGGGGGAAGTCTACACCTTC.

V usage is TRBV9 and J usage is TRBJ1-5, with D unresolved. The V and J ends lost 3 bases and 0 bases respectively, with 7 bases between them. The CDR3 extends over 14 amino acids. The germline V gene has CDR1 SGDLS and CDR2 YYNGEE. CDR3 protein: CASSASYSNQPQHF. The DNA of the CDR3 is TGTGCCAGCAGCGCGAGCTATAGCAATCAGCCCCAGCATTTT.

The rearrangement links TRBV27 to TRBJ2-3; D perhaps matches TRBD1 (6 bases). V was shortened by 6 bases and J by 1 base, with 14 bases between the two germline ends. CDR1 and CDR2 (germline): MNHEY, SMNVEV (reference sequence). The CDR3 is 15 residues long. CDR3 region: CASRHQTGRTDTQYF. The CDR3 DNA follows: TGTGCCAGCAGGCACCAGACAGGACGCACAGATACGCAGTATTTT.

This chain links TRBV5-1 with TRBJ2-7; unclear D gene. Between the trimmed V and J ends, which lost 2 bases and 7 bases, there was a span of 16 bases. CDR1 and CDR2 (germline): SGHRS, YFSETQ. CDR3 length: 14 amino acids. CDR3 DNA sequence: TGCGCCAGCAGCTTAGGAGATCCCCTAAAAGAGCAGTACTTC. Protein sequence: CASSLGDPLKEQYF.

This chain joins TRBV6-5 and TRBJ2-7; D possibly corresponds to TRBD1 (6 bases). The ends were cut back, 6 bases at V and 2 bases at J, with 11 bases in the middle. The CDR3 loop spans 13 amino acids. The germline CDR1 and CDR2 sequences are MNHEY and SVGAGI. CDR3 in amino acids: CASSRTGTYEQYF. The CDR3 DNA is TGTGCCAGCAGCCGAACAGGGACCTACGAGCAGTACTTC.

The V call is TRBV4-1, the J call TRBJ1-2; 7 positions match TRBD1. This CDR3 region has 15 residues. In germline, CDR1 is MGHRA, CDR2 YSYEKL. The V and J ends lost 4 bases and 5 bases, in that order; junction bases with no gene match: 10. CDR3 protein: CASSLGGAESYGYTF. The CDR3 region has the DNA TGCGCCAGCAGCCTAGGGGGCGCCGAGTCATATGGCTACACCTTC.

This clone was detected only once. This sequence joins TRBV27 and TRBJ2-7; 9 bases line up with TRBD2. The CDR3 totals 16 residues. V shed 2 bases, J shed 2 bases, and the junction held 7 bases outside the gene matches. Germline loops: CDR1 MNHEY, CDR2 SMNVEV (reference sequence). CDR3 loop: CASSLTRGGFPYEQYF. CDR3 coding DNA: TGTGCCAGCAGTTTAACGCGGGGGGGATTTCCCTACGAGCAGTACTTC.

This rearrangement joins TRBV6-6 to TRBJ2-2; TRBD2 agrees at 7 bases. The CDR3 sequence is 13 residues long. Trimming removed 6 bases from V and 2 bases from J; junction bases left unmatched: 0. Germline lookup yields CDR1 MNHNY and CDR2 SVGAGI (reference sequence). Written as DNA, the CDR3 is TGTGCCAGCAGGGGACTAAACACCGGGGAGCTGTTTTTT. Translating gives CASRGLNTGELFF.

The J gene is TRBJ2-7, the V gene TRBV29-1; D may be TRBD2 (6 bases). The V and J ends lost 0 bases and 9 bases respectively, with 12 bases between them. CDR1 SQVTM and CDR2 ANQGSEA come from the germline V gene. This CDR3 spans 12 amino acids. CDR3 region: CSVEDRGAGQYF. The CDR3 region has the DNA TGCAGCGTTGAAGATCGCGGGGCGGGGCAGTACTTC.

V is TRBV25-1 and J is TRBJ1-1; TRBD1 is a possible D gene (5 bases). This CDR3 has 16 residues. Germline values: CDR1 MGHDK, CDR2 SYGVNS. Trimming took 0 bases from V and 10 from J, leaving 21 bases between them. The CDR3 DNA reads as TGTGCCAGCAGTGAATATTCTCGGGGGTTGGAAGAAGGAGCTTTCTTT. Its translation is CASSEYSRGLEEGAFF.

The chain carries TRBV6-5 and TRBJ1-2; TRBD1 aligns across 9 bases. This CDR3 spans 14 amino acids. V lost 7 bases and J lost 6; bases outside the gene matches: 9. Germline CDR1 MNHEY, CDR2 SVGAGI. CDR3 sequence: CASNRQGGRNGYTF. The CDR3 nucleotides are TGTGCCAGCAATCGACAGGGGGGTCGTAATGGCTACACCTTC.

This clone was counted a few times. The J gene is TRBJ2-3, the V gene TRBV5-1; D unclear. With 5 bases removed from V and 1 base from J, the gap between germline ends came to 8 bases. The length of the CDR3 is 13 residues. CDR1 SGHRS and CDR2 YFSETQ come from the germline V gene. Written as DNA, the CDR3 is TGCGCCAGCAGGCCATCGGGCACAGATACGCAGTATTTT. This encodes CASRPSGTDTQYF.

J is TRBJ2-1 and V is TRBV7-8; 9 bases map to TRBD2. CDR3 length: 17 residues. CDR1 is SGHVS and CDR2 is FQNEAQ in the germline V gene. V was pared by 1 base and J by 4 bases, with 8 bases of the junction left unmatched. CDR3 sequence: CASSLGLAGSPYNEQFF. In nucleotides, the CDR3 is TGTGCCAGCAGCTTAGGGCTAGCGGGATCACCTTACAATGAGCAGTTCTTC.

The rearrangement links TRBV5-4 to TRBJ2-2, with 7 positions matching TRBD2. This CDR3 comprises 15 residues. Unmatched junction bases numbered 6, after V lost 2 bases and J lost 5 bases. Germline CDR1 is SGHNT and CDR2 is YYREEE (reference sequence). The CDR3 loop is CASSFMTSRTGELFF. CDR3 DNA: TGTGCCAGCAGCTTTATGACTAGCAGAACCGGGGAGCTGTTTTTT.

This clone has only a few counts. The chain is built from TRBV4-1 and TRBJ2-1, with D tentatively TRBD2 (5 bases). Germline CDR1 reads MGHRA; CDR2 reads YSYEKL. This CDR3 comprises 13 residues. Trimming cost V 5 bases and J 1 base, with 6 bases left between them. The CDR3 DNA sequence: TGCGCCAGCAGCAGGGAGTCCTACAATGAGCAGTTCTTC. As protein: CASSRESYNEQFF.

The V and J genes are TRBV5-1 and TRBJ2-3; 11 bases line up with TRBD2. V shed 4 bases and J 0 bases; nucleotides not matched to a gene: 10. Germline assignment: CDR1 SGHRS and CDR2 YFSETQ. This CDR3 region has 18 residues. The CDR3: CASSGLAGGSTSTDTQYF. The CDR3, as DNA: TGCGCCAGCAGCGGGCTAGCGGGAGGCAGTACTAGCACAGATACGCAGTATTTT.

The V gene is TRBV6-1, the J gene TRBJ1-1; 10 positions match TRBD1. V shed 7 bases, J shed 4 bases, and the junction held 6 bases outside the gene matches. The CDR3 is made up of 14 amino acids. Germline lookup yields CDR1 MNHNS and CDR2 SASEGT. The CDR3 reads CASTLGQGVTEAFF. The CDR3 DNA follows: TGTGCCAGCACTCTAGGACAGGGGGTCACTGAAGCTTTCTTT.